Detailed here is one TCR beta chain. Its antigen is currently unknown. This sample is part of a study of identical twins. Study outcomes and limitations: Within cord blood, abundant beta clonotypes carried fewer insertions, but memory repertoires showed no such trend. Modelling underestimated the level of out-of-frame TCR alpha sharing observed in monozygotic twins. Weaker excess twin sharing was observed in beta out-of-frame sequences.

TCRdb redid the calling of the 5' RACE reads with MiXCR, one entry per CDR3 protein. The sample lists approximately 350,000 distinct CDR3 sequences; around an eighth were seen once. With 5 bases clipped from V and 7 bases from J, the junction kept 10 bases outside the gene matches. In germline, CDR1 is SGHVS, CDR2 FQNEAQ. The CDR3 is 16 amino acids. This sample was also put to use in a study of yellow fever vaccine responses in identical twins.

This chain uses TRBV7-8 with TRBJ2-1; 11 nucleotides agree with TRBD2. This TCR was sampled from a young woman in good health. The sequencing sample was made of CD8+ T cells sorted from blood. CDR3 amino acids: CASSALAGGRINEQFF. The CDR3 bases are TGTGCCAGCAGCGCGCTAGCGGGAGGCAGAATTAATGAGCAGTTCTTC.